The clone carrying this T cell receptor beta chain was counted a few times. Its antigen is unknown. This sample stems from a study of human T cells and chemical hapten exposure. Study in general: Variation in per-sample TCR yields came mainly from small pooled library volume differences.

Time point described: patch test 3, about 24 weeks after DPC sensitization. As to treatment: therapeutic diphenylcyclopropenone sensitization with weekly scalp DPC. Blood collection took place prior to placing each patch test. The study, taken as a whole, reports: Expanded TCRs created a significantly greater count of big CDR3 similarity clusters than controls did.

TCRdb re-analysed the RACE reads in MiXCR, keeping a single row per CDR3 protein. The data show about 82,000 distinct CDR3 sequences, roughly 13% seen once. V shed 6 bases and J shed 0 bases, with 11 bases lying between them. This CDR3 comprises 15 residues. Germline values: CDR1 LNHDA, CDR2 SQIVND (reference sequence). The chain uses TRBV19 and TRBJ1-4; tentative D call: TRBD1 (5 bases). Sequences were derived from whole blood, sampled in connection with sensitization to the hapten diphenylcyclopropenone (DPC). The clonotype originates from a woman in her forties or fifties with alopecia areata. Some clones in this sample may be carry-over from other donors' samples. The CDR3 coding sequence is TGTGCCAGTAGCCCACAGGAAGCAACTAATGAAAAACTGTTTTTT. It specifies CASSPQEATNEKLFF.